The 18 T cell receptor beta chains reported below all come from one sample, sequenced in a study of shared clonotypes between healthy human individuals. Sequencing was performed with immunoSEQ multiplex PCR; in TCRdb, only in-frame clones are kept and a portion is missing. Counted here are more than 900,000 clones, 78% occurring once; the ten biggest clones make up 0.5% to 0.65%. Input material: memory CD4+ T cells from PBMCs. Subset of the sample: CD45RA-negative fraction. These TCRs come from a man younger than 35 in good health. Some clones in this sample may be carry-over from other donors' samples.

This chain connects TRBV4-1 to TRBJ1-1, with unresolved D. Germline V lookup: CDR1 MGHRA, CDR2 YSYEKL. Between the trimmed V and J ends, which lost 0 bases and 1 base, there was a span of 15 bases. This CDR3 is built from 17 residues. The DNA of the CDR3 is TGCGCCAGCAGCCAAGATCATGGTGGCAGCCAGAACACTGAAGCTTTCTTT. Its translation is CASSQDHGGSQNTEAFF.

The gene calls are TRBV5-1 and TRBJ1-3, with D hard to call. V was pared by 0 bases and J by 0 bases, with 10 bases between. The CDR3 is 16 amino acids. Germline assignment: CDR1 SGHRS and CDR2 YFSETQ. The CDR3 loop reads CASSLEGRLSGNTIYF. The CDR3 DNA follows: TGCGCCAGCAGCTTGGAGGGCAGACTCTCTGGAAACACCATATATTTT.

In this sample, this clone turned up a few times. This chain connects TRBV4-3 to TRBJ2-6, with TRBD2 as a possible D gene (5 bases). Germline values: CDR1 LGHNA, CDR2 YSLEER. CDR3 size: 18 residues. V gave up 4 bases and J gave up 0 bases, with 16 bases separating them. CDR3: CASSRNSAGTSGANVLTF. The CDR3 nucleotides read TGCGCCAGCAGCCGAAACTCGGCGGGTACCTCTGGGGCCAACGTCCTGACTTTC.

This clone has only a few counts. Other nucleotide sequences in the sample specify the same CDR3. This chain joins TRBV6-5 and TRBJ1-4; a weak D match, TRBD1 (6 bases). Per germline, CDR1 MNHEY and CDR2 SVGAGI. This CDR3 is built from 15 residues. V shed 5 bases and J shed 5 bases, with 15 bases lying between them. The CDR3 protein is CASSTKEGGNEKLFF. The CDR3 DNA reads as TGTGCCAGCAGTACCAAGGAGGGGGGAAATGAAAAACTGTTTTTT.

The chain joins TRBV6-1 to TRBJ1-5; perhaps TRBD1 as D (5 bases). Germline CDR1 and CDR2: MNHNS and SASEGT. The V gene lost 4 bases and the J gene lost 6 bases, with 13 bases spanning the gap. The CDR3 spans 14 residues. In nucleotides, the CDR3 is TGTGCCAGCAGTGTACCAGGGCTGGCTCAGCCCCAGCATTTT. This codes for CASSVPGLAQPQHF.

This sequence joins TRBV5-1 and TRBJ1-5; D unclear. This CDR3 is built from 15 residues. V dropped 0 bases and J dropped 7 bases, with 14 bases sitting between them. The germline CDR1 and CDR2 sequences are SGHRS and YFSETQ. CDR3: CASSLGDSAGQPQHF. As DNA, the CDR3 is TGCGCCAGCAGCTTGGGGGATTCGGCGGGCCAGCCCCAGCATTTT.

The rearrangement joins TRBV7-9 to TRBJ2-1; D is perhaps TRBD1 or TRBD2 (6 bases each). V was trimmed by 7 bases and J by 11 bases, leaving 24 bases between them. The germline CDR1 and CDR2 sequences are SEHNR and FQNEAQ (reference sequence). CDR3 size: 15 residues. The CDR3 loop is CASTGVGGPGRKQFF. DNA for the CDR3: TGTGCCAGCACCGGGGTCGGGGGCCCGGGAAGAAAGCAGTTCTTC.

The genes are TRBV18 and TRBJ2-2; D gene unclear. Germline CDR1 is KGHSH and CDR2 is LQKENI. Trimming cost V 1 base and J 7 bases, with 10 bases left between them. The CDR3 loop spans 14 amino acids. CDR3 coding DNA: TGTGCCAGCTCACCACTGGCAGGTATCGGGGAGCTGTTTTTT. This sequence encodes CASSPLAGIGELFF.

To note about this clone: Other DNA sequences in the sample encode the same CDR3. The chain links TRBV20-1 to TRBJ1-1; D uncertain. This CDR3 contains 11 residues. V was pared by 5 bases and J by 6 bases, with 10 bases between. From germline, CDR1 is DFQATT and CDR2 SNEGSKA (reference sequence). CDR3 region: CSARRGAEAFF. The CDR3 region has the DNA TGCAGTGCTCGCCGTGGGGCTGAAGCTTTCTTT.

This clone was observed once. The chain has TRBV7-9 and TRBJ1-4; TRBD1 matches at 7 bases. The germline V gene encodes CDR1 SEHNR and CDR2 FQNEAQ (reference sequence). CDR3 length: 14 amino acids. V gave up 6 bases and J gave up 8 bases; unmatched junction bases: 9. CDR3 nucleotide sequence: TGTGCCAGCAGGCCCCAGGGGGGCAACGAAAAACTGTTTTTT. Encoded protein: CASRPQGGNEKLFF.

This clone was detected only a few times. V is TRBV4-3 and J is TRBJ2-3, with TRBD2 matching over 14 bases. The V and J ends lost 4 bases and 3 bases, in that order; junction bases with no gene match: 6. CDR1 and CDR2 from the germline V gene are LGHNA and YSLEER. This CDR3 contains 17 residues. This chain's CDR3 is CASSLGTSGRATDTQYF. CDR3 DNA sequence: TGCGCCAGCAGCCTAGGGACTAGCGGGAGAGCTACAGATACGCAGTATTTT.

The rearrangement uses TRBV9 and TRBJ1-5, with 7 bases identical to TRBD1. In germline, CDR1 is SGDLS, CDR2 YYNGEE. With V trimmed by 3 bases and J by 4 bases, 1 base remained unmatched. The CDR3 length is 13 residues. CDR3 DNA: TGTGCCAGCAGCGCACAGGGGAATCAGCCCCAGCATTTT. It encodes CASSAQGNQPQHF. The full variable domain, its missing parts supplied by reference TRBV9 and TRBJ1-5, is DSGVTQTPKHLITATGQRVTLRCSPRSGDLSVYWYQQSLDQGLQFLIQYYNGEERAKGNILERFSAQQFPDLHSELNLSSLELGDSALYFCASSAQGNQPQHFGDGTRLSIL.

This clone occurred once. The V call is TRBV28, the J call TRBJ2-7; 10 nucleotides align to TRBD2. This CDR3 is 14 amino acids long. Trimming cost V 7 bases and J 0 bases; bases outside gene matches: 3. Germline V gene data show CDR1 as MDHEN and CDR2 as SYDVKM. The DNA of the CDR3 is TGTGCCAGCATTACTAGCGGGGCCTCCTACGAGCAGTACTTC. This translates into CASITSGASYEQYF. Full variable domain (outside the CDR3, taken from reference TRBV28 and TRBJ2-7): DVKVTQSSRYLVKRTGEKVFLECVQDMDHENMFWYRQDPGLGLRLIYFSYDVKMKEKGDIPEGYSVSREKKERFSLILESASTNQTSMYLCASITSGASYEQYFGPGTRLTVT.

The CDR3 DNA is TGTGCCTGGAGTCGCGGCGAAAATCAGCCCCAGCATTTT. Translation: CAWSRGENQPQHF. J is TRBJ1-5 and V is TRBV30; D remains ambiguous. Deletions cut 2 bases from V and 4 bases from J, with 9 bases between. This CDR3 has 13 amino acids. Germline CDR1 reads GTSNPN; CDR2 reads SVGIG (reference sequence).

J is TRBJ2-5 and V is TRBV5-4, with unresolved D. The length of the CDR3 is 13 residues. The V gene's germline CDR1 is SGHNT and CDR2 YYREEE (reference sequence). V gave up 4 bases and J gave up 0 bases, with 7 bases separating them. The CDR3 loop is CASSAQNQETQYF. The DNA for the CDR3 is TGTGCCAGCAGCGCCCAAAACCAAGAGACCCAGTACTTC. The entire variable domain, with the rest obtained from reference TRBV5-4 and TRBJ2-5, is as follows: ETGVTQSPTHLIKTRGQQVTLRCSSQSGHNTVSWYQQALGQGPQFIFQYYREEENGRGNFPPRFSGLQFPNYSSELNVNALELDDSALYLCASSAQNQETQYFGPGTRLLVL.

A note on this clone: One base away lies a much larger clone, so this may be a sequencing read error. The chain has TRBV30 and TRBJ1-2; weak D call: TRBD1 (5 bases). The CDR3 sequence is 15 residues long. Germline loops: CDR1 GTSNPN, CDR2 SVGIG (reference sequence). CDR3 sequence reads: CAWTQQALGRGGYAF. DNA of the CDR3: TGTGCCTGGACCCAACAAGCTCTCGGAAGGGGCGGCTACGCCTTC.

This clone was observed a single time. The J gene is TRBJ2-1, the V gene TRBV4-3; D gene uncertain. Looked up from germline, CDR1 is LGHNA and CDR2 is YSLEER. V was trimmed by 2 bases and J by 0 bases, leaving 8 bases between them. The CDR3 is 15 amino acids. The CDR3 DNA follows: TGCGCCAGCAGCCAAAAGAGGAGCTCCTACAATGAGCAGTTCTTC. It specifies CASSQKRSSYNEQFF.

The rearrangement joins TRBV18 to TRBJ2-3, with 8 bases aligning to TRBD2. Germline CDR1 KGHSH, CDR2 LQKENI. Trimming took 3 bases from V and 4 from J; bases not matched to a gene: 9. The CDR3 is 16 residues long. The CDR3 spells CASSPFSGERADTQYF. The CDR3, as DNA: TGTGCCAGCTCACCTTTTAGCGGGGAGAGAGCAGATACGCAGTATTTT.